This T cell receptor beta chain was identified in a study of OX40 agonist ivuxolimab in advanced cancers. Generated by immunoSEQ multiplex PCR, the TCRdb table keeps only in-frame clones and is missing some. The table records tens of thousands of clones, roughly 80% of them present only once. The sample holds a few counts of this clone. This CDR3 comprises 13 residues. Per germline, CDR1 SEHNR and CDR2 FQNEAQ (reference sequence). Trimming shortened V by 7 bases and J by 9 bases, and 18 bases separated the two germline ends. The sample here was CD4+ or CD8+ T cells sorted from blood, taken in a trial of the OX40 agonist ivuxolimab. The chain is built from TRBV7-9 and TRBJ2-5; tentatively, D is TRBD2 (6 bases). This sequence was found in an adult with an advanced solid tumor such as melanoma, head and neck, liver or kidney cancer. The CDR3 sequence: CASTKSVRGAQYF. The DNA of the CDR3 is TGTGCCAGCACCAAATCCGTGCGGGGTGCCCAGTACTTC.